This is a list of T cell receptor beta chains from one sample in a study of OX40 agonist ivuxolimab in advanced cancers. This table comes from immunoSEQ multiplex PCR, and its TCRdb copy is limited to in-frame clones, with some not included. The sample includes 60,000 or so clones, 89% of them seen just once. The sequencing used CD4+ or CD8+ T cells sorted from blood, collected in a trial of the OX40 agonist ivuxolimab. The receptors were sampled from an adult with an advanced solid tumor such as melanoma, head and neck, liver or kidney cancer. The CDR3 runs from the conserved cysteine through the conserved F or W. D genes are given only for firm matches. Rows give clone size only sometimes, using once, few, many, or a class for an expanded clone.

clone_size: .; j_call: TRBJ1-1; d_call: .; v_call: TRBV27; cdr3_nt: TGTGCCAGCAGTTTATTAGGGCCTTTGGCTGAAGCTTTCTTT; cdr3_aa: CASSLLGPLAEAFF
clone_size: once; j_call: TRBJ2-1; d_call: .; v_call: TRBV6-5; cdr3_nt: TGTGCCAGCAGTTACTCAACCTACAATGAGCAGTTCTTC; cdr3_aa: CASSYSTYNEQFF
clone_size: .; j_call: TRBJ1-5; d_call: TRBD1; v_call: TRBV11-3; cdr3_nt: TGTGCCAGCAGCCTCGGAGGTCGGGGACAGGGAAGCAATCAGCCCCAGCATTTT; cdr3_aa: CASSLGGRGQGSNQPQHF
clone_size: .; j_call: TRBJ2-5; d_call: TRBD2; v_call: TRBV2; cdr3_nt: TGTGCCAGCAGTAGGAGCGGGGGGTCCTTTTCGGCCCAGTACTTC; cdr3_aa: CASSRSGGSFSAQYF
clone_size: .; j_call: TRBJ2-1; d_call: .; v_call: TRBV19; cdr3_nt: TGTGCCAGTAGTATAGGAAACTCCTACAATGAGCAGTTCTTC; cdr3_aa: CASSIGNSYNEQFF
clone_size: .; j_call: TRBJ2-7; d_call: TRBD2; v_call: TRBV27; cdr3_nt: TGTGCCAGCCGGGGTATAGGGGCTAGCGGCTCCTACGAGCAGTACTTC; cdr3_aa: CASRGIGASGSYEQYF
clone_size: .; j_call: TRBJ2-4; d_call: .; v_call: TRBV11-2; cdr3_nt: TGTGCCAGCAAGGGTCCGGACATTCAGTACTTC; cdr3_aa: CASKGPDIQYF
clone_size: .; j_call: TRBJ1-4; d_call: .; v_call: TRBV9; cdr3_nt: TGTGCCAGCAGCGTAGATCAGGCAGGACTAGAAAAACTGTTTTTT; cdr3_aa: CASSVDQAGLEKLFF
clone_size: .; j_call: TRBJ1-3; d_call: .; v_call: TRBV18; cdr3_nt: TGTGCCAGCTTCCTTGAGGGGGCTGGAAACACCATATATTTT; cdr3_aa: CASFLEGAGNTIYF
clone_size: .; j_call: TRBJ2-7; d_call: .; v_call: TRBV30; cdr3_nt: TGTGCCTGTACGGGACGGCCCTCCTACGAGCAGTACTTC; cdr3_aa: CACTGRPSYEQYF
clone_size: .; j_call: TRBJ2-5; d_call: .; v_call: TRBV9; cdr3_nt: TGTGCCAGCAGCCCACCCCTGAGTGGGGGGCAAGAGACCCAGTACTTC; cdr3_aa: CASSPPLSGGQETQYF
clone_size: .; j_call: TRBJ1-1; d_call: .; v_call: TRBV10-1; cdr3_nt: TGCGCCAGCAGTCGAGTCGGGGCGCTAGCTGAAGCTTTCTTT; cdr3_aa: CASSRVGALAEAFF
clone_size: .; j_call: TRBJ1-1; d_call: TRBD1; v_call: TRBV5-6; cdr3_nt: TGTGCCAGCAGACGACAGGGTTACACTGAAGCTTTCTTT; cdr3_aa: CASRRQGYTEAFF
clone_size: many; j_call: TRBJ2-3; d_call: TRBD2; v_call: TRBV6-1; cdr3_nt: TGTGCCAGCGAGGTGGCTAGCGGGGCGGGAAATACGCAGTATTTT; cdr3_aa: CASEVASGAGNTQYF
clone_size: once; j_call: TRBJ2-1; d_call: .; v_call: TRBV6-1; cdr3_nt: TGTGCCAGCAGTGAATATAAAGGCGGGACAAATGAGCAGTTCTTC; cdr3_aa: CASSEYKGGTNEQFF
clone_size: .; j_call: TRBJ2-7; d_call: .; v_call: TRBV5-1; cdr3_nt: TGCGCCAGCAGCTTACGGCAGGGTAACTACGAGCAGTACTTC; cdr3_aa: CASSLRQGNYEQYF
clone_size: .; j_call: TRBJ2-5; d_call: TRBD1; v_call: TRBV7-9; cdr3_nt: TGTGCCAGCAGCCGGACAGGGGTGGGAGAGACCCAGTACTTC; cdr3_aa: CASSRTGVGETQYF
clone_size: once; j_call: TRBJ1-4; d_call: .; v_call: TRBV9; cdr3_nt: TGTGCCAGCAGCGTAGCCCCAGGGGCAACTAATGAAAAACTGTTTTTT; cdr3_aa: CASSVAPGATNEKLFF
clone_size: few; j_call: TRBJ2-7; d_call: .; v_call: TRBV9; cdr3_nt: TGTGCCAGCAGCGTAGGGAGAGGGGTAAACTACGAGCAGTACTTC; cdr3_aa: CASSVGRGVNYEQYF
clone_size: .; j_call: TRBJ2-3; d_call: .; v_call: TRBV7-6; cdr3_nt: TGTGCCAGCAGCTTAGGACCGGGAGAGGCGGATACGCAGTATTTT; cdr3_aa: CASSLGPGEADTQYF
clone_size: .; j_call: TRBJ2-2; d_call: TRBD2; v_call: TRBV27; cdr3_nt: TGTGCCAGCAGTTTAAATGAGTGGACTAGCGGGAGTCAAAAACGGGAGCTGTTTTTT; cdr3_aa: CASSLNEWTSGSQKRELFF
clone_size: .; j_call: TRBJ2-2; d_call: .; v_call: TRBV15; cdr3_nt: TGTGCCACCAGCCAAGATCAGGGGGGCGGGGAGCTGTTTTTT; cdr3_aa: CATSQDQGGGELFF
clone_size: .; j_call: TRBJ2-1; d_call: .; v_call: TRBV5-4; cdr3_nt: TGTGCCAGCAGCTTGTGGGGATACAATGAGCAGTTCTTC; cdr3_aa: CASSLWGYNEQFF
clone_size: .; j_call: TRBJ2-7; d_call: TRBD2; v_call: TRBV15; cdr3_nt: TGTGCCACCAGCAGAGATACCGCTAGCGGGGAAACCTACGAGCAGTACTTC; cdr3_aa: CATSRDTASGETYEQYF
clone_size: .; j_call: TRBJ1-4; d_call: TRBD1; v_call: TRBV28; cdr3_nt: TGTGCCAGCAGGCGAGGGGGCTTGGATGAAAAACTGTTTTTT; cdr3_aa: CASRRGGLDEKLFF
clone_size: .; j_call: TRBJ2-3; d_call: TRBD2; v_call: TRBV13; cdr3_nt: TGTGCCAGCAGCTTAAGCGGGAGCCGGCCTGGCACAGATACGCAGTATTTT; cdr3_aa: CASSLSGSRPGTDTQYF
clone_size: .; j_call: TRBJ2-5; d_call: TRBD1; v_call: TRBV10-1; cdr3_nt: TGCGCCAGCAGTGAAGGCAGGGGGTTGGAGACCCAGTACTTC; cdr3_aa: CASSEGRGLETQYF